Included here is one T cell receptor (beta chain) sequence, with context. Its target is unknown. The data stem from a study of Ad26.COV2.S vaccination and SARS-CoV-2 variants. CDR1 is SGHRS, CDR2 YFSETQ, per germline. The length of the CDR3 is 15 residues. Between the trimmed V and J ends, which lost 2 bases and 1 base, there was a span of 9 bases. Study-level results: Following vaccination, spike-specific CD8+ and CD4+ T cell responses reportedly exhibited substantial breadth. Recipients of either vaccine or placebo displayed similar breadth of non-spike TCRs. Relative to placebo recipients, vaccine recipients exhibited elevated spike-specific TCR breadth.

This table comes from immunoSEQ multiplex PCR, and its TCRdb copy is limited to in-frame clones, with some not included. The table lists around 94,000 clones, around 80% of them singletons. This clonotype was obtained from a human donor who had recovered from COVID-19. This specimen consisted of peripheral blood, obtained after recovery from COVID-19. The chain recombines TRBV5-1 with TRBJ2-2; D ambiguous. The CDR3 region has the DNA TGCGCCAGCAGCTTTCGAGGATTGAACACCGGGGAGCTGTTTTTT. Its protein product is CASSFRGLNTGELFF.